The source of this T cell receptor beta chain is a study of blood T cells in healthy people across ages. Study-level results: Both naive CD4+ cell counts and diversity were greater in long-lived donors than in aged donors.

This clonotype turned up a few times. The target antigen is unknown. The length of the CDR3 is 13 residues. V shed 0 bases and J shed 9 bases, with 12 bases lying between them. CDR1 SGHRS and CDR2 YFSETQ come from the germline V gene. It was with a sample-barcoded 5' primer and a J-beta primer mix that a second PCR of about 6 to 12 cycles was run. TCRdb redid the calling of the 5' RACE reads with MiXCR, one entry per CDR3 protein. The repertoire holds about 930,000 distinct CDR3 sequences, with about 27% as singletons. The same sample was also studied in work on T cells of mothers and their children.

V is TRBV5-1 and J is TRBJ1-1; D is uncertain. The sequenced material came from blood. The clonotype originates from a woman aged 40 to 55 in good health. The CDR3 DNA is TGCGCCAGCAGCTTGGAGTTTGGGAGACAAGCTTTCTTT. Translation gives CASSLEFGRQAFF.